These 7 T cell receptor beta chains originate from one sample sequenced in a study of T cells in Graves' hyperthyroidism and ophthalmopathy. Amplification targeted TCR beta CDR3 regions from RNA transcripts. The HTBI primer set drove a first-round RT-PCR of the TCR CDR3. TCRdb re-analysed the multiplex PCR reads in MiXCR, keeping a single row per CDR3 protein. The data contain a few hundred thousand distinct CDR3 sequences, around 16% of them singletons. Material: blood. These receptors came from a woman aged 18-29 years with Graves' hyperthyroidism that later progressed to Graves' ophthalmopathy.

This clonotype was counted at least ten times. The rearrangement links TRBV27 to TRBJ2-1; 11 bases agree with TRBD1. CDR3 size: 14 residues. Germline V gives CDR1 MNHEY, CDR2 SMNVEV (reference sequence). V lost 2 bases, J lost 8 bases, and 2 bases stayed unmatched. The CDR3 loop is CASSLRTGGDEQFF. In nucleotides, the CDR3 is TGTGCCAGCAGTTTAAGGACAGGGGGCGATGAGCAGTTCTTC.

This rearrangement joins TRBV25-1 to TRBJ2-3, with 9 bases lining up with TRBD1. CDR1 is MGHDK and CDR2 is SYGVNS in the germline V gene. V trimming: 10 bases; J trimming: 3 bases; junction bases outside the gene matches: 11. The CDR3 extends over 15 amino acids. The DNA for the CDR3 is TGTGCCACCCAAGGGGGGACAGGGTATACAGATACGCAGTATTTT. Protein sequence: CATQGGTGYTDTQYF.

This clonotype was observed at least ten times. This sequence joins TRBV6-1 and TRBJ1-1, with D perhaps TRBD1 (5 bases). Deletions cut 4 bases from V and 6 bases from J, with 12 bases between. CDR3 size: 13 residues. Germline V gene sequence: CDR1 MNHNS, CDR2 SASEGT. The CDR3 sequence: CASSASWDAEAFF. In DNA, the CDR3 is TGTGCCAGCAGTGCCTCATGGGACGCTGAAGCTTTCTTT.

This clonotype was detected only a few times. The rearrangement joins TRBV6-2 or TRBV6-3 to TRBJ2-7; 8 bases agree with TRBD1. J gave up 3 bases and V 10 bases, and 2 bases lay outside the gene matches. The CDR3 spans 11 residues. Germline CDR1 reads MNHEY; CDR2 reads SVGEGT. Here the CDR3 reads CATDRGYEQYF. The CDR3 DNA reads TGTGCCACCGACAGGGGCTACGAGCAGTACTTC.

This clonotype was counted at least ten times. The chain uses TRBV28 and TRBJ2-1; D is uncertain. Germline values: CDR1 MDHEN, CDR2 SYDVKM. The CDR3 contains 16 residues. V was shortened by 4 bases and J by 0 bases, with 13 bases between the two germline ends. CDR3 sequence: CASSSRPWSSYNEQFF. CDR3 nucleotide sequence: TGTGCCAGCAGTTCCCGTCCCTGGAGCTCCTACAATGAGCAGTTCTTC.

The chain combines TRBV18 with TRBJ2-7; D is possibly TRBD2 (11 bases). The V gene's germline CDR1 is KGHSH and CDR2 LQKENI. V dropped 2 bases and J dropped 3 bases, with 20 bases sitting between them. The CDR3 is 17 residues long. Here the CDR3 DNA reads TGTGCCAGCTCACCAGGGGGACAGGGGACTAGCGGCTACGAGCAGTACTTC. Its protein is CASSPGGQGTSGYEQYF.

This chain connects TRBV7-8 to TRBJ2-1; TRBD2 agrees at 9 bases. The germline CDR1 and CDR2 sequences are SGHVS and FQNEAQ. V dropped 2 bases and J dropped 0; count of bases not matched to a gene: 11. CDR3 length: 19 amino acids. The CDR3 loop reads CASSLSASGNSGSYNEQFF. The CDR3 bases are TGTGCCAGCAGCTTATCGGCTAGCGGGAATTCGGGCTCCTACAATGAGCAGTTCTTC.